This paragraph reports one T cell receptor (beta chain). Antigen: not known. The entry originates in a study of cytomegalovirus exposure and HLA in healthy donors. Study-level information: T cells numbering about 200 million yielded more than 100 million unique TCR beta sequences in an earlier analysis. General study results and limits: When the data were analyzed later, several of the most significant clusters appeared to be linked to common viral pathogens. Data from an earlier analysis indicated that most TCR beta V segments were productive either about 90% or about 30% of the time. It was in a later analysis that TCR association rates were seen to vary by HLA locus, highest for DRB1 and lowest for HLA-C.

CDR1 ENHRY and CDR2 SYGVKD come from the germline V gene. CDR3 size: 16 residues. V shed 4 bases and J 4 bases; nucleotides not matched to a gene: 6. The PCR used 60 Vbeta and 13 Jbeta primers. Sequencing used immunoSEQ multiplex PCR; TCRdb keeps in-frame clones, though not all of them. The sample lists roughly 140,000 clones; roughly 76% were seen once. What was sequenced was PBMCs. V usage is TRBV10-3 and J usage is TRBJ2-7; TRBD2 agrees at 14 bases. The receptor was derived from a human donor in good health. CDR3 DNA sequence: TGTGCCATCAGTGGGACTAGCGGGAGGAGGGCATACGAGCAGTACTTC. It encodes CAISGTSGRRAYEQYF.